This TCR beta chain was sequenced during a study of graft-versus-host responses after intestinal transplantation (dated by TCRdb to about 2021). In terms of the full investigation: The transplants that recipients got were multivisceral, liver-intestinal, or isolated intestinal. Donor T cell macrochimerism was defined as a peak of at least 4% donor T cells among recipient peripheral blood mononuclear cells. Graft-versus-host and host-versus-graft alloreactive T cell clones were tracked in the graft, circulation and bone marrow after intestinal transplantation using bulk TCR-beta CDR3 sequencing. Instead of going to the commercial service, samples from a few later patients were sequenced in-house on an Illumina MiSeq and processed with MiXCR. The cohort enrolled about 23 intestinal transplant recipients, one of whom was a retransplant, and 3 patients without pretransplant specimens were excluded. Every recipient was given anti-thymocyte globulin induction, followed by approximately 3 years of maintenance tacrolimus and steroids. Alloreactive clones were identified by sequencing pre-transplant mixed lymphocyte reaction products and comparing them with unstimulated pre-transplant donor and recipient T cells.

This specimen's time point label, per the study, means: cells obtained before transplantation from donor or recipient. CD3+CD4+ and CD3+CD8+ populations were FACS-sorted from unstimulated pre-transplant donor and recipient cells taken from spleen or lymph nodes. Library preparation was by the immunoSEQ multiplex PCR assay. For most patients, genomic DNA was isolated using the Qiagen DNeasy Blood and Tissue Kit and was shipped frozen to Adaptive Biotechnologies for TCR sequencing. For most patients, genomic DNA was subjected to high-throughput TCR-beta CDR3 sequencing by Adaptive Biotechnologies. As for the authors' bioinformatics: Adaptive's ImmunoSEQ software was the source of the TCR sequencing data for about 18 patients, while a few other patients were processed with MiXCR and VDJtools. CD4 versus CD8 sorting errors were corrected by removing sequences found in both subsets at a frequency ratio below 5:1. CDR3 nucleotide sequences shared between donor and recipient were removed because their origin could not be assigned. To count as alloreactive, a clone needed at least 2-fold expansion over unstimulated cells and a minimum CFSE-low frequency of 0.002% (template counts) or 0.001% (read counts). A clone was considered mappable if detected in the sequenced pre-transplant spleen, lymph node, or MLR CFSE-low populations of the donor or recipient. The cumulative frequency of alloreactive clones was calculated as a percentage of all sequences, weighted by copy number. TCRdb took over this immuneACCESS table, retaining in-frame rearrangements with V and J assigned. Such tables are incomplete; in checked studies, under half of the missing clones stem from an unresolved V gene, and the remainder is unexplained. V and J calls and clone size are those listed in that table; D and trimming were worked out from the DNA. The sample table lists just under 65,000 clones, around nine tenths of them with a count of one. The top ten clonotypes cover 1.7% of the sample.

Deletion took 8 bases off V and 5 bases off J, with a span of 13 bases between the germline ends. CDR1 and CDR2 are read off the germline V gene (reference sequence) as MNHEY and SMNVEV. There are 12 amino acids in the CDR3, from cysteine to phenylalanine inclusive. The retained sequence is limited to the CDR3, 36 bases, with the frame set at the first base. General study outcomes and caveats: GvH clones were detected in recipient bone marrow, and some of these GvH clones were observed earlier in ileal mucosa or blood, consistent with an intestinal mucosal origin. The relatively low number and heterogeneity of intestinal transplant patients limited the conclusions. Early after transplant, peak levels of circulating GvH clones were associated with declines in HvG clones. In the allografts of patients with donor T cell macrochimerism, GvH to HvG T cell clonal ratios were high.

With regard to this clone: It lacks a known antigen. No clone much larger than this one lies a single base away; base qualities are absent.

Sequencing was performed on unstimulated CD8+ T cells sorted from spleen or lymph node cells, taken before transplant. The TCR sequence derives from a human donor who was the organ donor for an intestinal transplant. The chain links TRBV27 with TRBJ2-7; the D gene is perhaps TRBD1, on 5 matching bases. The DNA sequence is given as TGTGCCAGCGGACACCTGGACCACGAGCAGTACTTC. This codes for CASGHLDHEQYF.